The T cell receptor (beta chain) under discussion was sequenced for a study of human T cells and chemical hapten exposure. The CDR3 has 16 residues. Trimming removed 0 bases from V and 3 bases from J; junction bases left unmatched: 3. Germline V gene sequence: CDR1 PRHDT, CDR2 FYEKMQ (reference sequence). This clonotype was counted only a few times. MiXCR was run by TCRdb on the RACE reads, yielding one entry per CDR3 protein. Here the sample spans 380,000 or so distinct CDR3 sequences, roughly 4.8% being singletons. As for time point: patch test 1, 2 weeks after DPC sensitization. Treatment: therapeutic diphenylcyclopropenone sensitization with weekly scalp DPC. Blood sampling preceded each patch test application.

Sequencing was performed on whole blood, taken in connection with sensitization to the hapten diphenylcyclopropenone (DPC). This receptor was taken from a woman in her 50s with alopecia areata. Some clones in this sample may be carry-over from other donors' samples. The rearrangement links TRBV13 to TRBJ2-1; 9 nucleotides line up with TRBD2. CDR3 sequence (DNA): TGTGCCAGCAGCTTAGGTCTAGCGGGGCACTACAATGAGCAGTTCTTC. It yields the protein CASSLGLAGHYNEQFF.